What follows is one T cell receptor beta chain and its context. No cognate antigen has been identified for it. No quality values exist for individual bases; no much larger clone is one base distant. Enrolling through a virtual design, the prospective study's participants ranged in age from roughly 18 to 89 years and lived across 24 United States geographic areas. To assign participants to cohorts, the prospective study relied on clinical history that participants themselves reported in a screening survey and a study questionnaire. For ImmuneRACE Cohort 3, a participant was defined as recovered based on two consecutive negative NP/OP PCR tests, clearance by a healthcare professional, or resolution of symptoms. In the prospective study, whole blood, serum and a nasopharyngeal or oropharyngeal swab were collected from each participant by mobile phlebotomists. Participants in the prospective study had the option to provide additional blood draws and questionnaires over a roughly two-month period. Blood samples from the prospective study were shipped frozen or at room temperature prior to DNA extraction.

TCRbeta CDR3 regions were amplified from genomic DNA using the immunoSEQ Assay, a bias-controlled multiplex PCR. The paper's data handling went like this. Nucleated cell counts per sample were estimated from amplification of reference gene primers within the assay. To quantify the absolute abundance of each unique TCRbeta CDR3 rearrangement, sequence reads were collapsed and filtered. For each sample, productive Simpson clonality was calculated as the square root of Simpson's diversity index over productive rearrangements. TCRdb stores this immuneACCESS table with in-frame sequences only. Part of the clones is absent; in the studies checked, under half of the shortfall reflects unresolved V genes, and no reason is known for the rest. That table furnishes V, J and clone size, whereas the DNA furnished D and trimming. This sample has hundreds of thousands of clones in its table, and about 83% of those were observed once. The ten biggest clones cover 10% of the sample.

The data derive from a study of blood T cell repertoires in COVID-19 (TCRdb year 2020). Study-wide context: The collaborator samples originated in the United States, Italy and Spain and spanned the acute and convalescent phases of COVID-19. The material from the prospective study consisted of cDNA or gDNA derived from T cells, B-cell-depleted T cells, or PBMCs. The dataset comprised deeply sampled blood TCRbeta repertoires from subjects exposed to, actively infected with, or recovered from COVID-19. A freely available public database, intended as a resource for researchers studying the immune response to SARS-CoV-2, is where the repertoires were released. Samples were obtained from the ongoing ImmuneRACE study (first 160 participants) and from over a thousand subjects provided by 6 global collaborators. Nearly every sample came with metadata listing a de-identified subject ID, COVID-19 status, age in years and sex. Where available, HLA class I and class II types were taken from metadata supplied by the sample provider and were not determined by assay-based typing. Study-wide findings and limitations: The quantity of clinical and demographic metadata differed by source and by participant and was supplied without curation.

There are 15 amino acids in the CDR3, from cysteine to phenylalanine inclusive. Only the CDR3 DNA stays, 45 bases, in frame from base 1. CDR1 and CDR2 were assigned from the germline V gene as LGHNT and FRNRAP. The V and J ends are trimmed by 5 bases and 5 bases, leaving 13 bases between them. The sequenced material came from PBMCs or T cells enriched from blood (not recorded which). The rearranged chain carries TRBV12-5 and TRBJ1-6; the D gene is possibly TRBD1, with 5 bases matching. This clonotype originated in a woman in her forties or fifties who had recovered from COVID-19. This receptor carries the CDR3 CASGSRGGDNSPLHF. The nucleotide sequence is TGTGCTAGTGGTAGCCGCGGGGGGGATAATTCACCCCTCCACTTT.